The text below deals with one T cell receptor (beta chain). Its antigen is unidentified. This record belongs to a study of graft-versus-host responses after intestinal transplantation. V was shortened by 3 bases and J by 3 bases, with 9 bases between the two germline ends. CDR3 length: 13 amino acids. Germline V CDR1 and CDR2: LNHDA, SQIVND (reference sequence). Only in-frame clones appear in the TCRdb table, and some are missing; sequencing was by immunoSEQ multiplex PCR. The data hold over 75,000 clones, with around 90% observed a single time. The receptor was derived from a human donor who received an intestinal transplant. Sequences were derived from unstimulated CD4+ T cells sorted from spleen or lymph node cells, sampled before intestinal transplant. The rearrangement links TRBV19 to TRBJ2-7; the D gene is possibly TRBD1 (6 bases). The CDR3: CASSIGRGYEQYF. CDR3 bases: TGTGCCAGTAGTATCGGCAGGGGCTACGAGCAGTACTTC.